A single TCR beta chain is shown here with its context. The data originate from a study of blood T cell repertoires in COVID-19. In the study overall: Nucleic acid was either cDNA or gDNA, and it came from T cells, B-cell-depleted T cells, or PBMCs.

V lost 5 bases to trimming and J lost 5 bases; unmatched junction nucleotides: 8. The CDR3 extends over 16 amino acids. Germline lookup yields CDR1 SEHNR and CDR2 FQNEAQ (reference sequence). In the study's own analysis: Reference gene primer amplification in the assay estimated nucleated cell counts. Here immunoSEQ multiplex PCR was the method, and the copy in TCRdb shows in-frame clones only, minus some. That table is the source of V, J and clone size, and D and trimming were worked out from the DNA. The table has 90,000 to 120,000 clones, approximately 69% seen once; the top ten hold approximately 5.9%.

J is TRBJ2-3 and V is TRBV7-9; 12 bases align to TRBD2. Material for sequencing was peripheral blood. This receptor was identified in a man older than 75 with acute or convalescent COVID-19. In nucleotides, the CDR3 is TGTGCCAGCAGCGGGCGACTAGCGGGAGTTTTAGATACGCAGTATTTT. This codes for CASSGRLAGVLDTQYF.